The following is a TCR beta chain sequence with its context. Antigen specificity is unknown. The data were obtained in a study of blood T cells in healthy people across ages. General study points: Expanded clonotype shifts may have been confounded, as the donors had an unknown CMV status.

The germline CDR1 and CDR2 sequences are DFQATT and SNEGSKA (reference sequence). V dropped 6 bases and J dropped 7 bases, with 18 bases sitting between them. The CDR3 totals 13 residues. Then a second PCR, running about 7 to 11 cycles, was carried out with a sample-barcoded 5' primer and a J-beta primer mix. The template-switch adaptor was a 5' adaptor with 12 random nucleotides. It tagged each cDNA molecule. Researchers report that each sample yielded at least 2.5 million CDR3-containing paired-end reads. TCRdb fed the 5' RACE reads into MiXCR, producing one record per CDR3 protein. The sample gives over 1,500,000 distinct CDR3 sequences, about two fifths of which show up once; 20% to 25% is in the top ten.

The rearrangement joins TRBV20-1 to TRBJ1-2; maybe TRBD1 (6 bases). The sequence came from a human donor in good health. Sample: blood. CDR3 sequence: CSAGDYRAVGYTF. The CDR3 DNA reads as TGCAGTGCGGGCGATTACAGGGCAGTTGGCTACACCTTC.